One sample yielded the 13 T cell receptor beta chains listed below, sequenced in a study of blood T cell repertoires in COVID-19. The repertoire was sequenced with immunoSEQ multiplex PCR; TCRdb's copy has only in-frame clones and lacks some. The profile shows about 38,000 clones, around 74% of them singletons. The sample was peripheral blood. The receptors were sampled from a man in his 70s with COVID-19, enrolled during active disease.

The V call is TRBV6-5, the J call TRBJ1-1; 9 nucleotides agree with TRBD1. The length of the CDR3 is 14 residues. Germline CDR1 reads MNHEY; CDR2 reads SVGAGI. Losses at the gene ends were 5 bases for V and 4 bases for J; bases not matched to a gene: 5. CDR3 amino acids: CASSTGTGPTEAFF. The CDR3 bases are TGTGCCAGCAGTACCGGGACAGGGCCCACTGAAGCTTTCTTT.

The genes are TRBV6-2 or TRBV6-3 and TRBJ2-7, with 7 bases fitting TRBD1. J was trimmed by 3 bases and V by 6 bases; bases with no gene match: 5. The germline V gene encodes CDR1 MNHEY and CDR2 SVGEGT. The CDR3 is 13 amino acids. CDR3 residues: CASSPDRVYEQYF. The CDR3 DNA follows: TGTGCCAGCAGCCCCGACAGGGTCTACGAGCAGTACTTC.

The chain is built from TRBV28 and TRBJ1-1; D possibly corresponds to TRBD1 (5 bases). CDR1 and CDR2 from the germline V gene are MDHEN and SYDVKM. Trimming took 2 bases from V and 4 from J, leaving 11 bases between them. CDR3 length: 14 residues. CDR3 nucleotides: TGTGCCAGCAGTTTAGCGGGGCAGTTCACTGAAGCTTTCTTT. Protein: CASSLAGQFTEAFF. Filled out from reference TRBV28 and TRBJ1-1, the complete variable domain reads DVKVTQSSRYLVKRTGEKVFLECVQDMDHENMFWYRQDPGLGLRLIYFSYDVKMKEKGDIPEGYSVSREKKERFSLILESASTNQTSMYLCASSLAGQFTEAFFGQGTRLTVV.

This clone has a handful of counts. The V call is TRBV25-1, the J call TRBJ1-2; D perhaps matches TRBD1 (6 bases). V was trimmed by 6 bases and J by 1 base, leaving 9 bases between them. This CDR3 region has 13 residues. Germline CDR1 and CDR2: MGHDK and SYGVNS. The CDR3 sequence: CASRTDSNYGYTF. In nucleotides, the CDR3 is TGTGCCAGCAGGACGGACAGTAACTATGGCTACACCTTC.

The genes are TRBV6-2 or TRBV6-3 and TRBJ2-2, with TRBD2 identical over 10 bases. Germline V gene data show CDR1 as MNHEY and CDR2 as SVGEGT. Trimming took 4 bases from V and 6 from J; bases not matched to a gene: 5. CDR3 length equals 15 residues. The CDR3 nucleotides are TGTGCCAGCAGTTGGGGACTAGCGAATCCCGGGGAGCTGTTTTTT. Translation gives CASSWGLANPGELFF.

This chain's CDR3 is CATSDGLAGRYLETQYF. CDR3 bases: TGTGCCACCAGTGATGGGTTAGCGGGGCGGTATCTAGAGACCCAGTACTTC. This rearrangement joins TRBV24-1 to TRBJ2-5, with 8 bases matching TRBD2. Losses at the gene ends were 3 bases for V and 4 bases for J; bases not matched to a gene: 12. This CDR3 contains 17 residues. Germline V CDR1 and CDR2: KGHDR, SFDVKD.

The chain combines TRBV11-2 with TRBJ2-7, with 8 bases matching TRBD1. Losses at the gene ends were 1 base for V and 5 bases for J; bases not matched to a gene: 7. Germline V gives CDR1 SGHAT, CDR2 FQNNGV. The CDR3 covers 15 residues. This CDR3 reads CASSLVDRARDEQYF. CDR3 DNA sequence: TGTGCCAGCAGCTTAGTGGACAGGGCTCGCGACGAGCAGTACTTC.

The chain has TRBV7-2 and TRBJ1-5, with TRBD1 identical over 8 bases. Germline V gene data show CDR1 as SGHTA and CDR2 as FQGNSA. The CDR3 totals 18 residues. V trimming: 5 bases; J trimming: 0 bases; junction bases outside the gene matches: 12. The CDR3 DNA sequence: TGTGCCAGCAGCCCCCGGGACAGGAGTATGTATAGCAATCAGCCCCAGCATTTT. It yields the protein CASSPRDRSMYSNQPQHF.

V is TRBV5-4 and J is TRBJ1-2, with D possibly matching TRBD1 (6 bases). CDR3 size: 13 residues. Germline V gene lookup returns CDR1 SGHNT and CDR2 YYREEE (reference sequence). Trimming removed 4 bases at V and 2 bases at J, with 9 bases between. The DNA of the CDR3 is TGTGCCAGCAGCCCTGACAGGAACTATGGCTACACCTTC. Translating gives CASSPDRNYGYTF.

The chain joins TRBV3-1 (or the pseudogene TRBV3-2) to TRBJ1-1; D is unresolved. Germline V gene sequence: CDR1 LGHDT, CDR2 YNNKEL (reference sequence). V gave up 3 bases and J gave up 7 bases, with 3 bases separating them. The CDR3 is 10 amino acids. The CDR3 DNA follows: TGTGCCAGCAGCCACAATGAAGCTTTCTTT. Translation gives CASSHNEAFF.

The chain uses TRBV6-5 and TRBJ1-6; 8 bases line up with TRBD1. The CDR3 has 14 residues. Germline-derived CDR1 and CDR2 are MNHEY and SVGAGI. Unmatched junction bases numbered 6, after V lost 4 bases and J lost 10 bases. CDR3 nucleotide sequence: TGTGCCAGCAGTTCCGGGACAGGCCAATCACCCCTCCACTTT. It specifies CASSSGTGQSPLHF.

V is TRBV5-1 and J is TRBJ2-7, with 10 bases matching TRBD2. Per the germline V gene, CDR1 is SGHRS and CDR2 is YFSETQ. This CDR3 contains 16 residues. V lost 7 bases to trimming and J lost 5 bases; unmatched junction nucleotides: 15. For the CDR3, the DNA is TGCGCCAGCTCCGGGAGGGGTGAGCGGGAGGGCCACGAGCAGTACTTC. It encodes CASSGRGEREGHEQYF. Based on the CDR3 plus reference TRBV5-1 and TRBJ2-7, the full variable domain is KAGVTQTPRYLIKTRGQQVTLSCSPISGHRSVSWYQQTPGQGLQFLFEYFSETQRNKGNFPGRFSGRQFSNSRSEMNVSTLELGDSALYLCASSGRGEREGHEQYFGPGTRLTVT.

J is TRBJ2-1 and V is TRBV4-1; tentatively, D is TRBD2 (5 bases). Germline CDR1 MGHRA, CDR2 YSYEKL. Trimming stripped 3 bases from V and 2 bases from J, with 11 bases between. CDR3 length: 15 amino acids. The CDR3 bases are TGCGCCAGCAGCCATTTCGGGATCCCCTACAATGAGCAGTTCTTC. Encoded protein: CASSHFGIPYNEQFF.